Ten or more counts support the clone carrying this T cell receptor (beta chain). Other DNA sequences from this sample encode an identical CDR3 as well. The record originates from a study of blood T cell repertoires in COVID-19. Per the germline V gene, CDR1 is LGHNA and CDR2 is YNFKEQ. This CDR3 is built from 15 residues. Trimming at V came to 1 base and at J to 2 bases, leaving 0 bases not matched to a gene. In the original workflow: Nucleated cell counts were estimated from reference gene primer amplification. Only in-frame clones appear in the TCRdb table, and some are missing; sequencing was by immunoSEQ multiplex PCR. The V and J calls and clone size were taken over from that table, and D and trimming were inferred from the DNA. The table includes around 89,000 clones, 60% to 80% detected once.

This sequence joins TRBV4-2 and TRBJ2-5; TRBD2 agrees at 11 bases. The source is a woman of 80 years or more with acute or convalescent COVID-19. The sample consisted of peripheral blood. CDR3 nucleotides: TGTGCCAGCAGCCAAGGGACTAGCGGGCAAGAGACCCAGTACTTC. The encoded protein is CASSQGTSGQETQYF.